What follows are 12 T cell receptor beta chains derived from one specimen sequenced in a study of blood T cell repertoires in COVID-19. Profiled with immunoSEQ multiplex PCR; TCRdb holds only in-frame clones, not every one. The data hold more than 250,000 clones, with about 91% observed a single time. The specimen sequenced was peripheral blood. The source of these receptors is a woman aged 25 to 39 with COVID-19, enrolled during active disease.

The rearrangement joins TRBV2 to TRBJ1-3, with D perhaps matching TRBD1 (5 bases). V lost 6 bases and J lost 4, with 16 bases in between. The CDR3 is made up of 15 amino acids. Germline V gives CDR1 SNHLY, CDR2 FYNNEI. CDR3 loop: CASSQQRGSGNTIYF. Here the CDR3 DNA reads TGTGCCAGCAGCCAACAAAGGGGTTCGGGAAACACCATATATTTT.

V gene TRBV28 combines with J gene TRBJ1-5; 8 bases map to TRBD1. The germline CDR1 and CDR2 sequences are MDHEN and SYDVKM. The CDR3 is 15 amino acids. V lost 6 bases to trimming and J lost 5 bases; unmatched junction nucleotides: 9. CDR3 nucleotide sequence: TGTGCCAGCAGCCCCCGGGCAGGGGGCGATCAGCCCCAGCATTTT. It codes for CASSPRAGGDQPQHF. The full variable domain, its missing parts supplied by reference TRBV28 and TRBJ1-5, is DVKVTQSSRYLVKRTGEKVFLECVQDMDHENMFWYRQDPGLGLRLIYFSYDVKMKEKGDIPEGYSVSREKKERFSLILESASTNQTSMYLCASSPRAGGDQPQHFGDGTRLSIL.

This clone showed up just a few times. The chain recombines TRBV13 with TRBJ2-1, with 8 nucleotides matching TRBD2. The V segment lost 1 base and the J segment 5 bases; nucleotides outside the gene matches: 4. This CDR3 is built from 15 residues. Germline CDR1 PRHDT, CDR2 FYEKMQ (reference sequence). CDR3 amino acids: CASSLVAGGNNEQFF. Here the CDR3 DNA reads TGTGCCAGCAGCTTAGTCGCGGGGGGAAACAATGAGCAGTTCTTC.

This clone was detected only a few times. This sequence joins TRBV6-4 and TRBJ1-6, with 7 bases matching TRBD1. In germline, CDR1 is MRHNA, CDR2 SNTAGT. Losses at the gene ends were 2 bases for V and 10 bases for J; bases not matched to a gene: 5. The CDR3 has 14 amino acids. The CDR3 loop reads CASSDTNRGSPLHF. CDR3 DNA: TGTGCCAGCAGTGACACCAACAGGGGATCACCCCTCCACTTT.

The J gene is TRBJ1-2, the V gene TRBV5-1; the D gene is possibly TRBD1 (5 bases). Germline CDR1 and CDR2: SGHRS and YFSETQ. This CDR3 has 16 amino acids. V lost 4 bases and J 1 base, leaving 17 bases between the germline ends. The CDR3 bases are TGCGCCAGCAGCAGAGGGACTGGGGGATTTAACTATGGCTACACCTTC. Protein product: CASSRGTGGFNYGYTF.

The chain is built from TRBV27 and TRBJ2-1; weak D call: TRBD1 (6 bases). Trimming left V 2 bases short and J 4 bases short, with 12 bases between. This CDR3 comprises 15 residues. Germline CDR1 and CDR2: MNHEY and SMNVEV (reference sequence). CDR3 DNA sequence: TGTGCCAGCAGTTTAGGGACAAACGGTTACAATGAGCAGTTCTTC. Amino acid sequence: CASSLGTNGYNEQFF.

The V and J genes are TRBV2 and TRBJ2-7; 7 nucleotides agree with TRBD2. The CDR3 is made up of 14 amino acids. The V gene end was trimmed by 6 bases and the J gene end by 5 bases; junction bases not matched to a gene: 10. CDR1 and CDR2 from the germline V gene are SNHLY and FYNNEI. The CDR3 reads CASSGGGVAHEQYF. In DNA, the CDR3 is TGTGCCAGCAGCGGTGGGGGGGTTGCTCACGAGCAGTACTTC.

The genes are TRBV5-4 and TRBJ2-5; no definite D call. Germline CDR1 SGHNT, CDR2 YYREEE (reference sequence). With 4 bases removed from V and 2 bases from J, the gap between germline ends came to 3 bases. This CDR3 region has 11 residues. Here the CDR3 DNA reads TGTGCCAGCAGCCAACAAGAGACCCAGTACTTC. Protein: CASSQQETQYF. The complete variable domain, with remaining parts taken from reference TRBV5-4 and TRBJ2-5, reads ETGVTQSPTHLIKTRGQQVTLRCSSQSGHNTVSWYQQALGQGPQFIFQYYREEENGRGNFPPRFSGLQFPNYSSELNVNALELDDSALYLCASSQQETQYFGPGTRLLVL.

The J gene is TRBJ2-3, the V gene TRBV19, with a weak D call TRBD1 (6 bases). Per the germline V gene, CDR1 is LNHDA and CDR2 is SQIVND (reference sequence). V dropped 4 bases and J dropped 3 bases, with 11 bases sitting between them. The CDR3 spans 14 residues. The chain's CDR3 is CASSRGGGTDTQYF. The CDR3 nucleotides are TGTGCCAGTAGTAGAGGGGGTGGGACAGATACGCAGTATTTT.

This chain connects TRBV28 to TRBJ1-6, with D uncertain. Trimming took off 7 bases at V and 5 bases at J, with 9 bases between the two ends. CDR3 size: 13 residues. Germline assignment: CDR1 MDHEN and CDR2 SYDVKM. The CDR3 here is CASNEENNSPLHF. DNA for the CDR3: TGTGCCAGCAATGAGGAGAATAATTCACCCCTCCACTTT.

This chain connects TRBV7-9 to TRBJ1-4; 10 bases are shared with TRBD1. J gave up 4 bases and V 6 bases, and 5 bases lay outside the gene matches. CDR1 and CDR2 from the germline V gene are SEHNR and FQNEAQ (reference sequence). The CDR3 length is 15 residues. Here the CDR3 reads CASSFGTGVNEKLFF. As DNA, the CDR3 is TGTGCCAGCAGTTTCGGGACAGGGGTTAATGAAAAACTGTTTTTT.

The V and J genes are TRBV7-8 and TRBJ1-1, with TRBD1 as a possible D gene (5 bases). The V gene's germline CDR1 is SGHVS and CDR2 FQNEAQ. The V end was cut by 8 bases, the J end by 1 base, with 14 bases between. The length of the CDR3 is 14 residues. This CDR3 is CASLIRGGNTEAFF. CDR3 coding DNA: TGTGCCAGCCTAATCCGGGGGGGGAACACTGAAGCTTTCTTT.